This T cell receptor beta chain derives from a study of memory CD4+ T cells and cytomegalovirus serostatus. Study findings and constraints: Each of 55 to 80 CMV-associated TCRbeta sequences occurred in one to five individuals.

Single viable CD3+CD4+CD8-CD45RO+ cells were sorted as the memory CD4+ T cells. Per the original methods: Out-of-frame sequences were removed, leaving 2,000,000 or so distinct TCRbeta sequences. Using immunoSEQ multiplex PCR, the repertoire was profiled, and TCRdb retains in-frame clones only, with some absent. The DNA was the basis for D and trimming; V, J and clone size are from that table. The profile shows about 56,000 clones, 70% to 85% of them singletons. Concerning this clone itself: No antigen is known for it.

This TCR was sampled from an adult in good health and CMV-seropositive. Sequencing was done on a sample of memory CD4+ T cells from blood.

The CDR3 DNA reads as TGTGCCAGCAGCTTGGCGGACAGGAGGATGAACACTGAAGCTTTCTTT. It yields the protein CASSLADRRMNTEAFF. The V call is TRBV5-6, the J call TRBJ1-1; TRBD1 matches at 7 bases. Germline values: CDR1 SGHDT, CDR2 YYEEEE. V shed 0 bases and J 0 bases; nucleotides not matched to a gene: 5. The CDR3 contains 16 residues.